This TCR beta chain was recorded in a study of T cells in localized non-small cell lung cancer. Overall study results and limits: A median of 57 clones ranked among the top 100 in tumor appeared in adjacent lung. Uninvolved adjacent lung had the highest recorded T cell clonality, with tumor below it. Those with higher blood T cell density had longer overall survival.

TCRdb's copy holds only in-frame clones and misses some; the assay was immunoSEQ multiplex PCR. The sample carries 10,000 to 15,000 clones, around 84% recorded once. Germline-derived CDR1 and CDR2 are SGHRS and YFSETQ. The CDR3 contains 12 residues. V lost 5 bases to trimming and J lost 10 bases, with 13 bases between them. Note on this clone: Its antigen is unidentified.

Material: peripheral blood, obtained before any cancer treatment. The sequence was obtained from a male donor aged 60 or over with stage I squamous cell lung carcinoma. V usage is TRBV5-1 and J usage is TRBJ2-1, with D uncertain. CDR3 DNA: TGCGCCAGCAGTCAGGTGCCTCACGAGCAGTTCTTC. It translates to CASSQVPHEQFF. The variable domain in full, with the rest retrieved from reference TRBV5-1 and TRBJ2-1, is KAGVTQTPRYLIKTRGQQVTLSCSPISGHRSVSWYQQTPGQGLQFLFEYFSETQRNKGNFPGRFSGRQFSNSRSEMNVSTLELGDSALYLCASSQVPHEQFFGPGTRLTVL.